The 26 T cell receptor beta chains reported below all come from one sample, sequenced in a study of T-cell memory formation after mild COVID-19. TCRdb recomputed calls from the 5' RACE reads with MiXCR, one row per CDR3 protein. Counted here are around 340,000 distinct CDR3 sequences, approximately 16% occurring once; the ten biggest clones make up approximately 20%. Material for sequencing was PBMCs or a T cell subset sorted from them (not recorded which). All receptors derive from a man in his late teens or twenties who had mild COVID-19 (a few samples of this study predate the infection). Cell type and time point are not known.

The chain is built from TRBV4-1 and TRBJ2-5; 13 positions agree with TRBD2. The germline V gene has CDR1 MGHRA and CDR2 YSYEKL. The V segment lost 8 bases and the J segment 0 bases; nucleotides outside the gene matches: 9. The CDR3 is made up of 17 amino acids. The DNA for the CDR3 is TGCGCCAGCGGGGGTTGGACTAGCGGGGGAGACCAAGAGACCCAGTACTTC. Protein: CASGGWTSGGDQETQYF.

The gene calls are TRBV6-4 and TRBJ2-3, with 13 bases lining up with TRBD2. The ends lost 3 bases at V and 1 base at J; junction bases unmatched: 1. The CDR3 contains 16 residues. Germline CDR1 MRHNA, CDR2 SNTAGT. Here the CDR3 DNA reads TGTGCCAGCAGTGAGGGGACTAGCGGGGGCACAGATACGCAGTATTTT. Amino acid sequence: CASSEGTSGGTDTQYF.

The chain links TRBV3-1 to TRBJ2-5; D is unclear. Germline CDR1 and CDR2: LGHDT and YNNKEL (reference sequence). V gave up 0 bases and J gave up 2 bases, with 10 bases separating them. The CDR3 is made up of 15 amino acids. Written as DNA, the CDR3 is TGTGCCAGCAGCCAAGACCTTTTGGTTCAAGAGACCCAGTACTTC. Its translation is CASSQDLLVQETQYF.

In this sample, this clonotype turned up a few times. V is TRBV4-1 and J is TRBJ1-1; D gene unclear. Germline-derived CDR1 and CDR2 are MGHRA and YSYEKL. The CDR3 runs 12 residues. V lost 0 bases, J lost 6 bases, and 5 bases lay in between. The CDR3 DNA sequence: TGCGCCAGCAGCCAAGAGACCTCTGAAGCTTTCTTT. It yields the protein CASSQETSEAFF.

In its sample, this clonotype was seen a few times. The J gene is TRBJ1-1, the V gene TRBV10-3; D gene uncertain. The germline gives CDR1 ENHRY, CDR2 SYGVKD. This CDR3 comprises 15 residues. With 5 bases removed from V and 4 bases from J, the gap between germline ends came to 17 bases. CDR3 amino acids: CAISLGWETGTEAFF. The CDR3 region has the DNA TGTGCCATCAGTCTTGGGTGGGAAACGGGCACTGAAGCTTTCTTT.

This clonotype occurred a few times. V usage is TRBV30 and J usage is TRBJ2-1; TRBD2 matches at 7 bases. CDR3 length: 13 residues. Germline CDR1 GTSNPN, CDR2 SVGIG (reference sequence). V lost 3 bases, J lost 5 bases, and 4 bases stayed unmatched. This CDR3 is CAWRAGLDNEQFF. In DNA, the CDR3 is TGTGCCTGGAGAGCGGGACTCGACAATGAGCAGTTCTTC. The variable domain in full, with the rest retrieved from reference TRBV30 and TRBJ2-1, is SQTIHQWPATLVQPVGSPLSLECTVEGTSNPNLYWYRQAAGRGLQLLFYSVGIGQISSEVPQNLSASRPQDRQFILSSKKLLLSDSGFYLCAWRAGLDNEQFFGPGTRLTVL.

The table lists this clonotype with a few counts. V is TRBV28 and J is TRBJ2-4; possibly TRBD2 for D (5 bases). CDR3 length: 14 amino acids. Germline CDR1 and CDR2: MDHEN and SYDVKM. V was shortened by 6 bases and J by 1 base, with 10 bases between the two germline ends. This chain's CDR3 is CASSLPGAKNIQYF. The CDR3, as DNA: TGTGCCAGCAGCCTCCCGGGGGCCAAAAACATTCAGTACTTC.

A few counts support this clonotype. The chain has TRBV10-3 and TRBJ2-6; 10 bases line up with TRBD1. Germline V gene lookup returns CDR1 ENHRY and CDR2 SYGVKD. Trimming cost V 5 bases and J 0 bases; bases outside gene matches: 7. This CDR3 is built from 18 residues. The CDR3 sequence is CAISQGQGYDSGANVLTF. Written as DNA, the CDR3 is TGTGCCATCAGTCAGGGACAGGGGTACGACTCTGGGGCCAACGTCCTGACTTTC.

The chain couples TRBV20-1 to TRBJ2-6; D gene uncertain. In germline, CDR1 is DFQATT, CDR2 SNEGSKA (reference sequence). This CDR3 is 16 amino acids long. V was clipped by 2 bases and J by 2 bases, with 13 bases between them. CDR3 protein: CSARPMAEAGANVLTF. The CDR3 region has the DNA TGCAGTGCTAGACCGATGGCGGAAGCTGGGGCCAACGTCCTGACTTTC.

The rearrangement joins TRBV5-1 to TRBJ1-1, with D uncertain. This CDR3 region has 13 residues. Trimming cost V 6 bases and J 4 bases, with 13 bases left between them. Germline-derived CDR1 and CDR2 are SGHRS and YFSETQ. CDR3 DNA sequence: TGCGCCAGCAAGTATAGCTCAATCACTGAAGCTTTCTTT. This encodes CASKYSSITEAFF.

The rearrangement joins TRBV7-2 to TRBJ1-3; D is uncertain. The CDR3 totals 14 residues. Between the trimmed V and J ends, which lost 2 bases and 4 bases, there was a span of 9 bases. The germline V gene has CDR1 SGHTA and CDR2 FQGNSA. The chain's CDR3 is CASSLRRSGNTIYF. The CDR3 nucleotides are TGTGCCAGCAGCTTACGCAGGTCGGGAAACACCATATATTTT.

The chain has TRBV4-3 and TRBJ2-2; 8 nucleotides agree with TRBD1. Germline assignment: CDR1 LGHNA and CDR2 YSLEER. V gave up 0 bases and J gave up 4 bases; unmatched junction bases: 4. The CDR3 runs to 16 residues. CDR3 coding DNA: TGCGCCAGCAGCCAAGAACAGGGGGGAGGCACCGGGGAGCTGTTTTTT. Translating it yields CASSQEQGGGTGELFF.

The V and J genes are TRBV4-3 and TRBJ1-2, with D tentatively TRBD1 (5 bases). This CDR3 region has 14 residues. Germline CDR1 reads LGHNA; CDR2 reads YSLEER. V was cut by 0 bases and J by 3 bases, with 8 bases left in between. The CDR3 DNA reads TGCGCCAGCAGCCAAGATAGGGGCCACTATGGCTACACCTTC. It encodes CASSQDRGHYGYTF.

The rearrangement links TRBV20-1 to TRBJ2-1; 8 bases are shared with TRBD1. The CDR3 runs 15 residues. CDR1 is DFQATT, CDR2 SNEGSKA, per germline (reference sequence). The junction had 14 bases not matched to a gene; V was cut back by 6 bases and J by 7 bases. The CDR3 loop reads CSAPKTGVSDNEQFF. CDR3 bases: TGCAGTGCACCGAAGACAGGGGTTTCCGATAATGAGCAGTTCTTC.

The DNA of the CDR3 is TGTGCCACTGTACAAGCCCAGGGGCCCGGGGAGCTGTTTTTT. Protein product: CATVQAQGPGELFF. This sequence joins TRBV15 and TRBJ2-2; maybe TRBD1 (6 bases). The ends were cut back, 9 bases at V and 6 bases at J, with 17 bases in the middle. Germline V CDR1 and CDR2: LNHNV, YYDKDF (reference sequence). The CDR3 extends over 14 amino acids.

The chain joins TRBV18 to TRBJ1-5; 7 nucleotides match TRBD1. The CDR3 covers 15 residues. CDR1 is KGHSH and CDR2 is LQKENI in the germline V gene. With 3 bases clipped from V and 2 bases from J, the junction kept 4 bases outside the gene matches. CDR3 nucleotide sequence: TGTGCCAGCTCACCCGGGACAGTTGGCAATCAGCCCCAGCATTTT. Translating gives CASSPGTVGNQPQHF.

The chain has TRBV7-9 and TRBJ1-4; the D gene is possibly TRBD1 (5 bases). The V and J ends lost 0 bases and 7 bases respectively, with 6 bases between them. Germline V gene sequence: CDR1 SEHNR, CDR2 FQNEAQ (reference sequence). This CDR3 spans 13 amino acids. CDR3 sequence: CASSLATVEKLFF. The CDR3 coding sequence is TGTGCCAGCAGCTTAGCGACAGTTGAAAAACTGTTTTTT.

This clonotype came up a few times. The chain carries TRBV29-1 and TRBJ2-7; TRBD1 matches at 10 bases. CDR3 length equals 13 residues. The germline V gene has CDR1 SQVTM and CDR2 ANQGSEA. Losses at the gene ends were 2 bases for V and 5 bases for J; bases not matched to a gene: 3. CDR3 region: CSVETGQGHEQYV. The CDR3 nucleotides read TGCAGCGTTGAAACGGGACAGGGGCACGAGCAGTACGTC.

V gene TRBV27 combines with J gene TRBJ1-2, with no clear D. The CDR3 has 14 amino acids. V was cut by 0 bases and J by 3 bases, with 8 bases left in between. Germline CDR1 and CDR2: MNHEY and SMNVEV (reference sequence). CDR3 amino acids: CASSLSGSYYGYTF. The CDR3 region has the DNA TGTGCCAGCAGTTTATCCGGGAGCTACTATGGCTACACCTTC.

The rearrangement joins TRBV25-1 to TRBJ2-7; TRBD1 or TRBD2 may be the D gene (5 bases each). The CDR3 length is 16 residues. Trimming shortened V by 2 bases and J by 0 bases, and 14 bases separated the two germline ends. The V gene's germline CDR1 is MGHDK and CDR2 SYGVNS. The CDR3 loop reads CASSETGPPPSYEQYF. The CDR3 DNA reads TGTGCCAGCAGTGAAACGGGGCCCCCGCCCTCCTACGAGCAGTACTTC.

The genes are TRBV7-6 and TRBJ1-1; D gene unclear. V lost 5 bases to trimming and J lost 1 base, with 11 bases between them. The CDR3 loop spans 14 amino acids. Germline CDR1 reads SGHVS; CDR2 reads FNYEAQ. The CDR3 DNA is TGTGCCAGCAGCACATCTGGGTCGAACACTGAAGCTTTCTTT. This encodes CASSTSGSNTEAFF. The variable domain in full, with the rest retrieved from reference TRBV7-6 and TRBJ1-1, is GAGVSQSPRYKVTKRGQDVALRCDPISGHVSLYWYRQALGQGPEFLTYFNYEAQQDKSGLPNDRFSAERPEGSISTLTIQRTEQRDSAMYRCASSTSGSNTEAFFGQGTRLTVV.

A few counts support this clonotype. J is TRBJ2-2 and V is TRBV7-2; 7 bases are shared with TRBD2. Germline V gene data show CDR1 as SGHTA and CDR2 as FQGNSA. The junction had 7 bases not matched to a gene; V was cut back by 5 bases and J by 4 bases. There are 15 residues in the CDR3. This chain's CDR3 is CASSPSGALTGELFF. In DNA, the CDR3 is TGTGCCAGCAGCCCAAGCGGGGCGCTCACCGGGGAGCTGTTTTTT.

This clonotype occurred a few times. The chain employs TRBV3-1 and TRBJ2-1; TRBD1 matches 8 bases. The CDR3 consists of 18 residues. Per germline, CDR1 LGHDT and CDR2 YNNKEL (reference sequence). J was trimmed by 9 bases and V by 5 bases; bases with no gene match: 21. The CDR3 DNA follows: TGTGCCAGCAGCGATGCGCGAGTTCCGGGACAGGTGGTTAGTGAGCAGTTCTTC. This translates into CASSDARVPGQVVSEQFF.

The table lists this clonotype with many counts. J is TRBJ2-2 and V is TRBV5-1, with D perhaps being TRBD1 or TRBD2 (5 bases each). The CDR3 loop spans 17 amino acids. Deletions cut 0 bases from V and 5 bases from J, with 17 bases between. Germline CDR1 SGHRS, CDR2 YFSETQ. CDR3 nucleotide sequence: TGCGCCAGCAGCTTGGATTTCGAGGGGTTGAGGACCGGGGAGCTGTTTTTT. It yields the protein CASSLDFEGLRTGELFF.

The chain employs TRBV6-5 and TRBJ1-6, with 10 bases identical to TRBD1. The CDR3 length is 13 residues. V lost 8 bases, J lost 8 bases, and 3 bases stayed unmatched. CDR1 and CDR2 from the germline V gene are MNHEY and SVGAGI. The chain's CDR3 is CASWDRGYSPLHF. The CDR3 coding sequence is TGTGCCAGCTGGGACAGGGGTTATTCACCCCTCCACTTT.

This chain uses TRBV6-5 with TRBJ2-3, with a weak D call TRBD1 (6 bases). The V end lost 3 bases, the J end lost 1 base, and 17 bases lay between the germline ends. The CDR3 covers 17 residues. Germline V gene data show CDR1 as MNHEY and CDR2 as SVGAGI. CDR3 in DNA: TGTGCCAGCAGTTATTTACAGGGAATTGTTGGCACAGATACGCAGTATTTT. This sequence encodes CASSYLQGIVGTDTQYF.